This T cell receptor (beta chain) is drawn from a study of blood T cell repertoires in COVID-19. Study information: Acute and convalescent COVID-19 samples came from the United States, Italy and Spain. T cells, B-cell-depleted T cells, or PBMCs supplied cDNA or gDNA.

Germline-derived CDR1 and CDR2 are SGHNT and YENEEA. V lost 5 bases to trimming and J lost 6 bases, with 14 bases between them. CDR3 length equals 14 residues. Under the authors' procedure: Nucleated cell counts were estimated from reference gene primer amplification. The table came from immunoSEQ multiplex PCR; TCRdb's copy has only in-frame clones and leaves some out. V, J and clone size were drawn from that table, and D and trimming were deduced from the DNA. The sample includes 120,000 or so clones, approximately 86% of them seen just once. The TCR sequence derives from a human donor in a cohort sampled during active COVID-19. This sequence joins TRBV11-3 and TRBJ2-4; weak D call: TRBD1 (6 bases). Sequenced sample: peripheral blood. The CDR3 reads CASSRDTAGNIQYF. CDR3 nucleotide sequence: TGTGCCAGCAGCCGGGACACCGCAGGAAACATTCAGTACTTC.